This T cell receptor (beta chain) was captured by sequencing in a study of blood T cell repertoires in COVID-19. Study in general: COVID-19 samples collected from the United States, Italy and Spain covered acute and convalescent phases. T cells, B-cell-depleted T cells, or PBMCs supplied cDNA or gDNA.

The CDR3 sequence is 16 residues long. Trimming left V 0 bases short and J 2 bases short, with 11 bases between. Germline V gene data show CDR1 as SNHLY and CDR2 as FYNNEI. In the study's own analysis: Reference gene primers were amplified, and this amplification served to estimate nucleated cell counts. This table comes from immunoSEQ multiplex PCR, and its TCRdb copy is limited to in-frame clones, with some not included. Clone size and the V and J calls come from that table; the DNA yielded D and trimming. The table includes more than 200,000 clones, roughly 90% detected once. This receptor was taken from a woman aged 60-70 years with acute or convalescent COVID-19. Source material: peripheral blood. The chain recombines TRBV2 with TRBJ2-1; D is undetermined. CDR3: CASSEARSWPYNEQFF. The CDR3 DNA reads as TGTGCCAGCAGTGAAGCTCGGAGCTGGCCCTACAATGAGCAGTTCTTC.